This TCR beta chain was documented in a study of blood T cell repertoires in COVID-19. At the level of the study: PBMCs, B-cell-depleted T cells, or T cells provided the cDNA or gDNA that made up the material.

In the original analysis: Researchers report that nucleated cell counts were estimated from reference gene primer amplification. Clones were sequenced by immunoSEQ multiplex PCR, and TCRdb holds only the in-frame ones, with some missing. V and J calls plus clone size are reproduced from that table; the DNA served to infer D and trimming. The table has around 100,000 clones, about 75% seen once. Germline loops: CDR1 ENHRY, CDR2 SYGVKD. The J segment lost 4 bases and the V segment lost 1 base, leaving 6 bases of the junction unmatched. CDR3 length equals 15 residues. Sequencing was carried out using peripheral blood. The TCR was taken from a man of 80 years or more with acute or convalescent COVID-19. The chain has TRBV10-3 and TRBJ2-7; 8 nucleotides align to TRBD2. The CDR3 sequence is CAISELTGGPYEQYF. In DNA form, the CDR3 reads TGTGCCATCAGTGAGTTGACGGGAGGGCCTTACGAGCAGTACTTC.